The TCR beta chain described here comes from a study of OX40 agonist ivuxolimab in advanced cancers. As for the study more broadly: Ivuxolimab was a fully human IgG2 agonistic monoclonal antibody targeting the costimulatory receptor OX40 (CD134). The purpose of peripheral TCRbeta sequencing was to test whether ivuxolimab changed TCR sequence diversity and led to clonal T-cell expansion. Intravenous ivuxolimab was administered to patients every 2 weeks at six dose levels: 0.01, 0.1, 0.3, 1.5, 3 and 10 mg/kg. Prior anti-PD-1, anti-PD-L1 or anti-CTLA-4 therapy was permitted, and checkpoint inhibitors had been received by roughly 40% of dose-escalation patients. In the dose-escalation cohort, around four fifths of patients were male, and the mean age was around 60 years, with a range of 23 to 79. Among the roughly 50 dose-escalation patients, 19 had hepatocellular carcinoma, 15 melanoma, 9 renal cell carcinoma and 9 head and neck cancer. The paper covers the monotherapy dose-escalation part of the phase I ivuxolimab trial, which included N of about 56 patients. Three dose-escalation patients achieved partial responses, one with hepatocellular carcinoma and two with cutaneous melanoma. Here is what the overall study found, with its caveats: After ivuxolimab, expanded clones were on average more numerous among CD8+ T cells than among CD4+ T cells. Partial responders in the 0.1-3.0 mg/kg groups had among the lowest normalized peripheral clonal expansion, especially among CD8+ T cells. The antigen specificity of the clonally expanded peripheral T cells was not determined. Low levels of normalized T-cell clonal expansion were also seen in some nonresponding patients. At doses from 0.1 to 3.0 mg/kg, clonal expansion was seen in both CD4+ and CD8+ blood T cells between baseline and week 6.

The trial excluded patients who had a history of autoimmune disease or who were on systemic immunosuppression. Peripheral blood for TCR sequencing was collected from all dose cohorts at baseline, on cycle 4 day 1, and on cycle 7 day 1. The samples were drawn from a first-in-human, open-label, multicenter phase I dose-escalation trial of ivuxolimab. Adults with locally advanced or metastatic head and neck squamous cell, hepatocellular, melanoma or renal cell carcinoma were enrolled in the trial. Before TCR sequencing, CD4+ T cells and CD8+ T cells were sorted from peripheral blood as separate populations. For sequencing of the TCRbeta CDR3 region, genomic DNA was extracted from the sorted cells. The immunoSEQ Assay was used to sequence the TCRbeta CDR3 regions. This immuneACCESS table, as held by TCRdb, lists in-frame sequences with V and J called but not all clones. Of the missing ones, under half trace to an unresolved V gene in checked studies; the others have no known cause. Within this sample are around 53,000 clones, with approximately 84% of them counted one time only. The leading ten clones occupy around an eighth of the sample.

A word on this clone: There is no known antigen for this receptor. There are no base qualities to consult, and no much larger clone falls within one base.

The source was CD4+ or CD8+ T cells sorted from blood, collected in a trial of the OX40 agonist ivuxolimab. The sequence was collected from an adult with an advanced solid tumor such as melanoma, head and neck, liver or kidney cancer.

The CDR3 corresponds to CASSLGSGATSTDTQYF. The nucleotides are TGCGCCAGCAGCTTGGGTTCAGGGGCAACTAGCACAGATACGCAGTATTTT. The rearrangement combines TRBV5-1 with TRBJ2-3; D gene: possibly TRBD1, on 6 matching bases. Via the germline V gene, CDR1 is SGHRS and CDR2 YFSETQ. From its cysteine to its phenylalanine, the CDR3 spans 17 amino acids. Only the CDR3 DNA stays, 51 bases, in frame from base 1. V is reduced by 0 bases and J by 0 bases, leaving a spacing of 14 bases between them.